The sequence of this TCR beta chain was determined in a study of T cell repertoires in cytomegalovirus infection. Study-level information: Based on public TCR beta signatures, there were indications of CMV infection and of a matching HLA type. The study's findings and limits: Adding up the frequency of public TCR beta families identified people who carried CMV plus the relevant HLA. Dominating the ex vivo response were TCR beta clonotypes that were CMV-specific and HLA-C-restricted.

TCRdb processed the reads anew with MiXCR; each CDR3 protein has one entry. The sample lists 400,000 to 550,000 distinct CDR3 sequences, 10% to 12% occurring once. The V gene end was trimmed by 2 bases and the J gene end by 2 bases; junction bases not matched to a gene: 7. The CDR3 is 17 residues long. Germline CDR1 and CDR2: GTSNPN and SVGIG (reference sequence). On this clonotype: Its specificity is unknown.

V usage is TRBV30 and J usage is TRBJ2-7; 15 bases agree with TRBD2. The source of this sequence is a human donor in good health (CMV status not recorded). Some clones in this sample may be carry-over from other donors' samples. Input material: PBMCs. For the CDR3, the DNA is TGTGCCTGGAGTTTGGGACTAGCGGGAGGTTACGCCTACGAGCAGTACTTC. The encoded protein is CAWSLGLAGGYAYEQYF.